This TCR beta chain comes out of a study of blood T cells in healthy people across ages. Study-wide results and limits: The authors considered diversity estimates from one million T cells to be underestimates. Using unsorted PBMCs precluded a conclusive naive versus antigen-experienced comparison.

The use of a sample-barcoded 5' primer and a J-beta primer mix characterized a second PCR of about 7 to 12 cycles. Each TCR beta cDNA got a 12-nucleotide random molecular identifier. TCRdb ran MiXCR on the 5' RACE reads and lists one entry per CDR3 protein. In the table there are 600,000 or so distinct CDR3 sequences, about 28% of which are singletons. Aged roughly 6 to 90, donors were systemically healthy Caucasians from Russia. This clonotype was found many times. Its matching antigen is unknown. This clonotype was sampled from an elderly woman in good health. The source material was blood.

The CDR3 sequence: CASSLTGKADTQYF. CDR3 coding DNA: TGTGCCAGCAGTTTGACAGGGAAGGCAGATACGCAGTATTTT. The chain is built from TRBV28 and TRBJ2-3; 7 bases match TRBD1. Germline CDR1 is MDHEN and CDR2 is SYDVKM. V was clipped by 3 bases and J by 4 bases; unmatched bases: 4. This CDR3 has 14 residues.